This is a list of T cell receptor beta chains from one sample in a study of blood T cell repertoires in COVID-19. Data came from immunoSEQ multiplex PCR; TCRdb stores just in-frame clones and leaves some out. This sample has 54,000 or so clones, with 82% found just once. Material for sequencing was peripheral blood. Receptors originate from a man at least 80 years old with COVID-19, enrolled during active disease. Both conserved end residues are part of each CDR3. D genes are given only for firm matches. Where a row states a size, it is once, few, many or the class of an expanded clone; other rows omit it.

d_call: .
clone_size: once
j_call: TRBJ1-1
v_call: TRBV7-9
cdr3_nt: TGTGCCAGCAGCTTCAAGGAGAATGCTGAAGCTTTCTTT
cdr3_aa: CASSFKENAEAFF

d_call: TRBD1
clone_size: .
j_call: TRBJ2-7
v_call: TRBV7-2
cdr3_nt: TGTGCCAGCAGCCGGGACAGGAGCTCCTACGAGCAGTACTTC
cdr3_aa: CASSRDRSSYEQYF

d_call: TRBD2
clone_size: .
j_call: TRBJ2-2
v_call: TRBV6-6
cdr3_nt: TGTGCCAGCAGTAACGGGGCGGGAGGACGTACCGGGGAGCTGTTTTTT
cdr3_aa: CASSNGAGGRTGELFF

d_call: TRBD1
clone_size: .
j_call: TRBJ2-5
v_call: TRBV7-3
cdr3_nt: TGTGCCAGTGCCTCGGGACAGGGCGAGACCCAGTACTTC
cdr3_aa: CASASGQGETQYF

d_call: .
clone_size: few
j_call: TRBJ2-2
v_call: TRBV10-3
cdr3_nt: TGTGCCATCAGCCGGACCGGGGAGCTGTTTTTT
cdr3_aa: CAISRTGELFF

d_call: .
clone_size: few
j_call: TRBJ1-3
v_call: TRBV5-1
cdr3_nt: TGCGCCAGCAGCTTAGAGGGAAGCTCTGGAAACACCATATATTTT
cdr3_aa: CASSLEGSSGNTIYF

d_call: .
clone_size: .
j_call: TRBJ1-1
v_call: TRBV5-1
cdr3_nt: TGCGCCAGCAGCTTTTCCTACGCGGACACTGAAGCTTTCTTT
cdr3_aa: CASSFSYADTEAFF

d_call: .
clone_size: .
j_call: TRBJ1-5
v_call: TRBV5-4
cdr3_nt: TGTGCCAGCAGCTACTACGGACGGGAAAATCAGCCCCAGCATTTT
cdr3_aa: CASSYYGRENQPQHF

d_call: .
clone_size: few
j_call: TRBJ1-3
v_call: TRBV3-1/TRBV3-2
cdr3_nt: TGTGCCAGCAGCCAAGACCGAGGGAGCTCTGGAAACACCATATATTTT
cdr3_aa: CASSQDRGSSGNTIYF

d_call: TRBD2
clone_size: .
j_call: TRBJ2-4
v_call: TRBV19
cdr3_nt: TGTGCCAGTAGTATCTGGGGCGCTCGGGGGGGAACCAAAAACATTCAGTACTTC
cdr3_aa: CASSIWGARGGTKNIQYF

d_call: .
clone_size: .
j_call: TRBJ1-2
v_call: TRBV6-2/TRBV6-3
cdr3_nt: TGTGCCAGCAGTACCCAGACGGCAGCTCGGGACTACACCTTC
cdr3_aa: CASSTQTAARDYTF